These T cell receptor beta chains were read from a single sample in a study of T cell repertoires in cytomegalovirus infection. Via MiXCR, TCRdb re-called the reads, giving one row per CDR3 protein. The sample has around 430,000 distinct CDR3 sequences; about two fifths are singletons. Their antigen targets remain unknown. The sample consisted of cultured PBMCs, taken from culture after CMV antigen stimulation. These receptors all come from a human donor in good health (CMV status not recorded). Some clones in this sample may be carry-over from other donors' samples. Both conserved end residues are trimmed from each CDR3. Fields, in order: V gene, CDR3 protein.

>TRBV15
ATHSDGLLGSPLH
>TRBV6-2/TRBV6-3
ASRRTSGKEQY
>TRBV5-6
ASSLVRGGNYYEQY
>TRBV7-8
ASSLAQVQPQH
>TRBV7-6
ASTPGGDRNEQF
>TRBV5-1
ASSLAPQGNNSPLH
>TRBV19
ASSARGGRVRNTGELF
>TRBV30
AWSGTGRGETQY
>TRBV12-3/TRBV12-4
ASSLLTGSPLH
>TRBV6-1
ASSEGTGGSTDTQY
>TRBV5-1
ASSLTRGSSYNEQF
>TRBV3-1
ASSQGPRTEAF
>TRBV7-2
ASSLLTPRRSSYNSPLH
>TRBV4-3
ASSSKSNGGPYEQF
>TRBV19
ASSRDRGGNEQF
>TRBV6-2/TRBV6-3
ASRNSGANTGELF
>TRBV11-2
ASSLGLAGSSYNEQF
>TRBV6-1
ASSIGRGSTYEQY
>TRBV12-3/TRBV12-4
ASSLTAPGQAWSGNTIY
>TRBV7-2
ASSLVRERNEQY
>TRBV18
ASSPGRGEQF
>TRBV7-2
ASSLALWNTQY
>TRBV7-2
ASSRDRGYSYEQY
>TRBV7-8
ASSLEARVDIQY
>TRBV7-2
ASSLSVLKGSPLH
>TRBV2
ASTYIFLRSGNTIY
>TRBV6-2/TRBV6-3
ASSTELADTQY
>TRBV7-2
ASSLGLAGSIGETQY